These 20 T cell receptor beta chains originate from one sample sequenced in a study of blood T cell repertoires in COVID-19. Using immunoSEQ multiplex PCR, the repertoire was profiled, and TCRdb retains in-frame clones only, with some absent. Of 110,000 or so clones listed, about 85% were seen once; the top ten hold approximately 5%. Sequencing was carried out using peripheral blood. The receptor set was obtained from a woman aged 60-75 years with COVID-19, enrolled during active disease.

The CDR3 bases are TGTGCCAGCACCCCAGGGCGGGACAGCGATAATTCACCCCTCCACTTT. Protein sequence: CASTPGRDSDNSPLHF. The V call is TRBV27, the J call TRBJ1-6; 7 positions agree with TRBD1. CDR1 is MNHEY, CDR2 SMNVEV, per germline (reference sequence). J gave up 5 bases and V 7 bases, and 11 bases lay outside the gene matches. CDR3 length: 16 residues.

Remarks on this clone: The germline gene is not matched at one end of the junction; a read error may be the cause. This CDR3 reads CASSLAGPDTQYF. For the CDR3, the DNA is TGTGCTAGCAGCTTGGCGGGGCCAGATACGCAGTATTTT. The chain employs TRBV7-7 and TRBJ2-3; possible D gene TRBD2, 6 bases. Germline V CDR1 and CDR2: SSHAT, FNYEAQ (reference sequence). The CDR3 is 13 amino acids.

This clone came up a few times. The CDR3 here is CASSYGTNTEAFF. The CDR3 DNA is TGTGCCAGCAGTTACGGGACAAACACTGAAGCTTTCTTT. The chain couples TRBV6-5 to TRBJ1-1, with a tentative D call TRBD1 (6 bases). Germline V lookup: CDR1 MNHEY, CDR2 SVGAGI. Trimming shortened V by 2 bases and J by 2 bases, and 6 bases separated the two germline ends. This CDR3 contains 13 residues.

V and J are TRBV5-1 and TRBJ1-2; D is undetermined. The CDR3 totals 14 residues. Germline-derived CDR1 and CDR2 are SGHRS and YFSETQ. V lost 4 bases to trimming and J lost 7 bases, with 17 bases between them. The CDR3 DNA sequence: TGCGCCAGCAGCCCCGAGGAGGGTTTGGGTGGCTACACCTTC. This encodes CASSPEEGLGGYTF.

The chain couples TRBV28 to TRBJ2-4; D remains unclear. V lost 2 bases and J lost 3, with 11 bases in between. Germline V gives CDR1 MDHEN, CDR2 SYDVKM. The CDR3 covers 15 residues. Here the CDR3 reads CASSLLSFNKNIQYF. The CDR3 nucleotides read TGTGCCAGCAGTTTACTCAGTTTTAACAAAAACATTCAGTACTTC. Supplemented by reference TRBV28 and TRBJ2-4, the full variable domain reads DVKVTQSSRYLVKRTGEKVFLECVQDMDHENMFWYRQDPGLGLRLIYFSYDVKMKEKGDIPEGYSVSREKKERFSLILESASTNQTSMYLCASSLLSFNKNIQYFGAGTRLSVL.

The chain combines TRBV4-1 with TRBJ1-2; D perhaps matches TRBD1 (6 bases). This CDR3 has 14 residues. Germline V gene lookup returns CDR1 MGHRA and CDR2 YSYEKL. V lost 0 bases to trimming and J lost 5 bases, with 10 bases between them. CDR3 residues: CASSQDVTGYGYTF. The CDR3 region has the DNA TGCGCCAGCAGCCAAGATGTTACAGGGTATGGCTACACCTTC.

V usage is TRBV7-2 and J usage is TRBJ2-1; D possibly corresponds to TRBD2 (7 bases). Trimming removed 2 bases from V and 7 bases from J, with 15 bases in between. The CDR3 runs to 15 residues. Germline lookup yields CDR1 SGHTA and CDR2 FQGNSA. CDR3 region: CASSLISAGANEQFF. The DNA of the CDR3 is TGTGCCAGCAGCTTAATTTCTGCGGGGGCGAATGAGCAGTTCTTC.

The rearrangement links TRBV27 to TRBJ1-1; D gene uncertain. This CDR3 comprises 14 residues. CDR1 and CDR2 from the germline V gene are MNHEY and SMNVEV (reference sequence). Trimming stripped 0 bases from V and 4 bases from J, with 9 bases between. Here the CDR3 reads CASSLSPGGTEAFF. CDR3 nucleotide sequence: TGTGCCAGCAGTTTATCGCCCGGCGGCACTGAAGCTTTCTTT.

The chain links TRBV5-1 to TRBJ2-3; 12 positions agree with TRBD2. V dropped 3 bases and J dropped 2; count of bases not matched to a gene: 4. CDR3 length: 16 residues. The germline V gene has CDR1 SGHRS and CDR2 YFSETQ. The CDR3 DNA is TGCGCCAGCAGCTCCACTAGCGGGGGGAACACAGATACGCAGTATTTT. The encoded protein is CASSSTSGGNTDTQYF.

This clone is a singleton in its sample. The chain carries TRBV5-6 and TRBJ1-6; 7 bases line up with TRBD1. The CDR3 loop spans 15 amino acids. Germline CDR1 reads SGHDT; CDR2 reads YYEEEE. V was clipped by 4 bases and J by 3 bases; unmatched bases: 4. CDR3: CASSPGQNYNSPLHF. CDR3 nucleotides: TGTGCCAGCAGCCCGGGACAGAACTATAATTCACCCCTCCACTTT.

The genes are TRBV4-2 and TRBJ2-7; tentative D call: TRBD2 (6 bases). This CDR3 region has 15 residues. Germline V gene sequence: CDR1 LGHNA, CDR2 YNFKEQ. Trimming stripped 2 bases from V and 0 bases from J, with 11 bases between. CDR3 in DNA: TGTGCCAGCAGCCAACACGGAGGGTACTCCTACGAGCAGTACTTC. This sequence encodes CASSQHGGYSYEQYF.

The chain carries TRBV2 and TRBJ2-1, with D possibly being TRBD2 (6 bases). The CDR3 extends over 14 amino acids. V lost 4 bases to trimming and J lost 8 bases, with 15 bases between them. Germline V lookup: CDR1 SNHLY, CDR2 FYNNEI. DNA for the CDR3: TGTGCCAGCAGTGTTAGGAGGGCGGTCGATGAGCAGTTCTTC. Protein: CASSVRRAVDEQFF.

The chain carries TRBV10-1 and TRBJ2-1; no clear D gene. The germline V gene encodes CDR1 WNHNN and CDR2 SYGVQD (reference sequence). Trimming removed 9 bases from V and 0 bases from J, with 9 bases in between. CDR3 length: 13 amino acids. In DNA, the CDR3 is TGCGCCAGAAAGACAAGCTCCTACAATGAGCAGTTCTTC. It specifies CARKTSSYNEQFF.

The J gene is TRBJ1-5, the V gene TRBV2, with 10 nucleotides matching TRBD1. The CDR3 loop spans 15 amino acids. The junction had 4 bases not matched to a gene; V was cut back by 3 bases and J by 5 bases. Germline V gene sequence: CDR1 SNHLY, CDR2 FYNNEI. The CDR3 region has the DNA TGTGCCAGCAGTGACACCGGGACAGGGGATCAGCCCCAGCATTTT. Protein sequence: CASSDTGTGDQPQHF.

The gene calls are TRBV27 and TRBJ1-5; D is ambiguous. Trimming removed 4 bases from V and 7 bases from J, with 17 bases in between. This CDR3 contains 15 residues. Looked up from germline, CDR1 is MNHEY and CDR2 is SMNVEV (reference sequence). This CDR3 is CASSSLGEGGQPQHF. The CDR3, as DNA: TGTGCCAGCAGTTCCCTCGGGGAGGGCGGGCAGCCCCAGCATTTT.

The chain employs TRBV9 and TRBJ2-7, with 8 bases matching TRBD1. The CDR3 is 15 residues long. CDR1 SGDLS and CDR2 YYNGEE come from the germline V gene. After removal of 2 bases from V and 2 bases from J, the junction contained 6 bases not matched to a gene. CDR3 in DNA: TGTGCCAGCAGCGTTGGACAGGGCCCTGCCTACGAGCAGTACTTC. Its protein product is CASSVGQGPAYEQYF.

This clone was seen a single time. The J gene is TRBJ1-1, the V gene TRBV29-1; TRBD1 might be the D (6 bases). The germline V and J ends were trimmed by 4 bases and 3 bases, with 12 bases remaining between them. The CDR3 loop spans 13 amino acids. Germline V CDR1 and CDR2: SQVTM, ANQGSEA. The CDR3 spells CSVATGVDTEAFF. CDR3 nucleotide sequence: TGCAGCGTTGCGACAGGTGTGGACACTGAAGCTTTCTTT.

This clone was picked up one time. The genes are TRBV6-5 and TRBJ2-1, with 9 bases lining up with TRBD1. The V gene end was trimmed by 5 bases and the J gene end by 0 bases; junction bases not matched to a gene: 2. CDR1 is MNHEY and CDR2 is SVGAGI in the germline V gene. The CDR3 spans 15 residues. The CDR3: CASSQTGGSYNEQFF. For the CDR3, the DNA is TGTGCCAGCAGTCAGACAGGGGGCTCCTACAATGAGCAGTTCTTC.

The chain links TRBV12-5 to TRBJ1-1; D is perhaps TRBD1 (5 bases). The germline V gene has CDR1 LGHNT and CDR2 FRNRAP. This CDR3 is 13 amino acids long. V was clipped by 5 bases and J by 1 base, with 8 bases between them. The CDR3 spells CASGTGQNTEAFF. CDR3 coding DNA: TGTGCTAGTGGTACCGGACAGAACACTGAAGCTTTCTTT.

This clone was observed a single time. V gene TRBV5-6 combines with J gene TRBJ2-2; 11 positions agree with TRBD2. V shed 0 bases, J shed 1 base, and the junction held 2 bases outside the gene matches. The CDR3 is 17 amino acids. From germline, CDR1 is SGHDT and CDR2 YYEEEE. The CDR3 sequence is CASSLGLAGGNTGELFF. DNA for the CDR3: TGTGCCAGCAGCTTGGGGCTAGCGGGGGGGAACACCGGGGAGCTGTTTTTT. Full variable domain (rest looked up from reference TRBV5-6 and TRBJ2-2): DAGVTQSPTHLIKTRGQQVTLRCSPKSGHDTVSWYQQALGQGPQFIFQYYEEEERQRGNFPDRFSGHQFPNYSSELNVNALLLGDSALYLCASSLGLAGGNTGELFFGEGSRLTVL.